The entry below describes one T cell receptor beta chain. No cognate antigen has been identified for it. No base qualities exist here, and no much larger clone lies one base off it. Other DNA sequences in the same sample also yield this CDR3. This record belongs to a study of blood T cell repertoires in COVID-19 (dated by TCRdb to 2018 to 2020). With regard to the full study: The collaborator samples originated in the United States, Italy and Spain and spanned the acute and convalescent phases of COVID-19. The dataset comprised deeply sampled blood TCRbeta repertoires from subjects exposed to, actively infected with, or recovered from COVID-19. The samples were drawn from two sources: the first 160 participants of the ongoing ImmuneRACE study, and approximately 1,300 subjects contributed by 6 global collaborators. The repertoires were made available in a free public database intended to serve as a resource for research on the immune response to SARS-CoV-2. Sample metadata almost always included a de-identified subject ID, COVID-19 status, age in years and sex. The material from the prospective study consisted of cDNA or gDNA derived from T cells, B-cell-depleted T cells, or PBMCs. Where available, HLA class I and class II types were taken from metadata supplied by the sample provider and were not determined by assay-based typing. Broader findings and caveats from the paper: The amount of clinical and demographic metadata varied by source and participant and was provided uncurated.

V is pared back by 0 bases and J by 1 base, with 3 bases lying between the germline termini. Its CDR3 holds 13 amino acids, cysteine through phenylalanine. Only the CDR3 DNA is retained, 39 bases long and in frame from the first base. CDR1 and CDR2, per the germline V gene, are MGHDK and SYGVNS. TCRbeta CDR3 regions were amplified from genomic DNA by means of the immunoSEQ Assay, a bias-controlled multiplex PCR. Under the source paper's analysis protocol: Within the assay, amplification of reference gene primers was used to estimate how many nucleated cells each sample contained. To quantify the absolute abundance of each unique TCRbeta CDR3 rearrangement, sequence reads were collapsed and filtered. Productive Simpson clonality was computed per sample as the square root of Simpson's diversity index over productive rearrangements. This immuneACCESS table, as held by TCRdb, lists in-frame sequences with V and J called but not all clones. Of the missing ones, under half trace to an unresolved V gene in checked studies; the others have no known cause. That table furnishes V, J and clone size, whereas the DNA furnished D and trimming. The sample table records about 420,000 clones; approximately 90% of these occur just once. The top ten clonotypes cover roughly 0.84% of the sample.

One collaborating source in Seattle enrolled patients during active infection and followed them longitudinally through the course of disease. Collaborating institutions collected whole blood in K2EDTA tubes following their own protocols. For TCRbeta analysis, collaborators shipped samples in one of three forms: frozen whole blood, isolated PBMCs, or DNA extracted from either of those sample types. Input material: peripheral blood. This receptor chain uses TRBV25-1 and TRBJ1-1; no D gene can be assigned with confidence. The clonotype was recovered from a man aged 18 to 29 with COVID-19, enrolled during active disease. The CDR3 reads as follows: CASSEYRNTEAFF. At the DNA level, the sequence is TGTGCCAGCAGTGAATATCGGAACACTGAAGCTTTCTTT.